The 2 T cell receptor beta chains in this list originate from one sample, sequenced in a study of blood T cell repertoires in COVID-19 (TCRdb year 2020). Receptor amplification or capture employed the immunoSEQ multiplex PCR assay. Imported from immuneACCESS, the table was reduced by TCRdb to in-frame sequences with V and J called. These copies leave out some clones; in studies compared against another copy, an unresolved V gene accounts for under half, and the cause of the remainder is not known. A total of 150,000 or so clones appear in this sample, about 91% of them only once. In total, the top ten clones hold around 10% of the sample. Sequenced sample: peripheral blood. All receptors derive from a man aged 50-60 years with acute or convalescent COVID-19.

This clone was detected once. The chain recombines TRBV20-1 with TRBJ1-1; TRBD1 matches 7 bases. CDR3 length: 10 amino acids. V dropped 6 bases and J dropped 8; count of bases not matched to a gene: 3. In germline, CDR1 is DFQATT, CDR2 SNEGSKA (reference sequence). CDR3 bases: TGCAGTGCCACGACAGGGGAAGCTTTCTTT. This codes for CSATTGEAFF.

This clone has only a few counts. The rearrangement uses TRBV7-8 and TRBJ1-5; D remains ambiguous. Deletions cut 1 base from V and 5 bases from J, with 12 bases between. CDR1 and CDR2 from the germline V gene are SGHVS and FQNEAQ. There are 15 residues in the CDR3. The CDR3, as DNA: TGTGCCAGCAGCTTAGAGTGGGCGTCGTATCAGCCCCAGCATTTT. It specifies CASSLEWASYQPQHF.